This entry lists 15 T cell receptor beta chains sequenced from one sample in a study of blood T cell repertoires in COVID-19. Produced via immunoSEQ multiplex PCR; TCRdb's table is partial and in-frame only. The top ten clones hold 4.5% to 6% of a sample with fewer than 110,000 clones, 89% of them seen once. Sequenced input: peripheral blood. These receptors all stem from a middle-aged man with active or convalescent COVID-19.

The chain is built from TRBV19 and TRBJ1-5; 8 bases line up with TRBD1. CDR1 and CDR2 from the germline V gene are LNHDA and SQIVND (reference sequence). J lost 4 bases, V lost 3 bases, and 2 bases had no gene match. The CDR3 loop spans 14 amino acids. For the CDR3, the DNA is TGTGCCAGTAGTATTCAGGGGGCGAATCAGCCCCAGCATTTT. As protein: CASSIQGANQPQHF. The full variable domain, rest sourced from reference TRBV19 and TRBJ1-5, is DGGITQSPKYLFRKEGQNVTLSCEQNLNHDAMYWYRQDPGQGLRLIYYSQIVNDFQKGDIAEGYSVSREKKESFPLTVTSAQKNPTAFYLCASSIQGANQPQHFGDGTRLSIL.

This chain uses TRBV27 with TRBJ1-1, with D perhaps TRBD1 (5 bases). V lost 5 bases, J lost 4 bases, and 11 bases lay in between. CDR3 length: 13 amino acids. CDR1 and CDR2 from the germline V gene are MNHEY and SMNVEV (reference sequence). The CDR3 here is CASSTGLITEAFF. The CDR3 DNA reads TGTGCCAGCAGTACAGGCCTAATCACTGAAGCTTTCTTT.

The chain employs TRBV5-6 and TRBJ2-1, with a weak D call TRBD1 (5 bases). CDR3 length: 14 amino acids. V was cut by 4 bases and J by 2 bases, with 10 bases left in between. The germline V gene has CDR1 SGHDT and CDR2 YYEEEE. CDR3 DNA sequence: TGTGCCAGCAGCCAGCAGGGCCCCTACAATGAGCAGTTCTTC. It specifies CASSQQGPYNEQFF.

This clone has just a few counts. The gene calls are TRBV18 and TRBJ2-1; 9 bases are a match to TRBD2. The J segment lost 15 bases and the V segment lost 8 bases, leaving 17 bases of the junction unmatched. CDR1 is KGHSH, CDR2 LQKENI, per germline. This CDR3 has 14 residues. As DNA, the CDR3 is TGTGCCAGCAGGACTGGAGATAGCGGGAGATGGCCGTTCTTC. Its translation: CASRTGDSGRWPFF.

The rearrangement links TRBV7-9 to TRBJ2-2, with 12 bases fitting TRBD2. The CDR3 is 16 amino acids. Trimming removed 4 bases from V and 3 bases from J; junction bases left unmatched: 3. Germline assignment: CDR1 SEHNR and CDR2 FQNEAQ (reference sequence). DNA of the CDR3: TGTGCCAGCAGCTCTGGACTAGCGGGGTACACCGGGGAGCTGTTTTTT. It is translated as CASSSGLAGYTGELFF.

CDR3 in amino acids: CASRRPDQPQHF. In DNA form, the CDR3 reads TGTGCCAGCCGGAGGCCGGATCAGCCCCAGCATTTT. The V and J genes are TRBV6-5 and TRBJ1-5, with D hard to call. The CDR3 runs 12 residues. Per the germline V gene, CDR1 is MNHEY and CDR2 is SVGAGI. With 8 bases removed from V and 5 bases from J, the gap between germline ends came to 10 bases.

The genes are TRBV27 and TRBJ1-6; 10 bases map to TRBD1. V shed 1 base, J shed 13 bases, and the junction held 4 bases outside the gene matches. Germline CDR1 is MNHEY and CDR2 is SMNVEV (reference sequence). The CDR3 has 14 amino acids. The CDR3 bases are TGTGCCAGCAGTTTATGGACAGGGGGTAGTCCCCTCCACTTT. Translating it yields CASSLWTGGSPLHF.

This rearrangement joins TRBV28 to TRBJ2-7; D is perhaps TRBD2 (8 bases). Per germline, CDR1 MDHEN and CDR2 SYDVKM. Deletions cut 11 bases from V and 6 bases from J, with 17 bases between. There are 12 residues in the CDR3. The CDR3 coding sequence is TGTGCCGTCCGGGAGGGGGCGGGCGAGCAGTACTTC. Protein sequence: CAVREGAGEQYF.

V usage is TRBV4-3 and J usage is TRBJ2-7; perhaps TRBD1 as D (6 bases). The CDR3 spans 15 residues. The V and J ends lost 5 bases and 4 bases respectively, with 18 bases between them. The V gene's germline CDR1 is LGHNA and CDR2 YSLEER. The chain's CDR3 is CASSLGAGDSYEQYF. The CDR3 coding sequence is TGCGCCAGCAGCTTAGGGGCAGGGGATAGTTACGAGCAGTACTTC.

The J gene is TRBJ2-3, the V gene TRBV27; 7 bases line up with TRBD2. CDR3 length: 14 residues. V dropped 6 bases and J dropped 1; count of bases not matched to a gene: 4. Germline V gives CDR1 MNHEY, CDR2 SMNVEV (reference sequence). As DNA, the CDR3 is TGTGCCAGCAGCCCGGGACTACGCACAGATACGCAGTATTTT. Translating it yields CASSPGLRTDTQYF.

The chain links TRBV28 to TRBJ1-1; D remains ambiguous. The CDR3 runs 14 residues. Germline V gene lookup returns CDR1 MDHEN and CDR2 SYDVKM. The ends were cut back, 1 base at V and 3 bases at J, with 9 bases in the middle. CDR3 bases: TGTGCCAGCAGTTTATTGGCGGGATACACTGAAGCTTTCTTT. Translating gives CASSLLAGYTEAFF.

This sequence joins TRBV2 and TRBJ2-7; 9 bases map to TRBD1. The V gene end was trimmed by 6 bases and the J gene end by 0 bases; junction bases not matched to a gene: 9. Germline V CDR1 and CDR2: SNHLY, FYNNEI. The CDR3 is 16 residues long. CDR3 nucleotides: TGTGCCAGCAGCGAGCTCCCGGGACAGGGCTCCTACGAGCAGTACTTC. This encodes CASSELPGQGSYEQYF. Supplemented by reference TRBV2 and TRBJ2-7, the full variable domain reads EPEVTQTPSHQVTQMGQEVILRCVPISNHLYFYWYRQILGQKVEFLVSFYNNEISEKSEIFDDQFSVERPDGSNFTLKIRSTKLEDSAMYFCASSELPGQGSYEQYFGPGTRLTVT.

The chain recombines TRBV27 with TRBJ2-7; D possibly corresponds to TRBD2 (5 bases). The V end was cut by 1 base, the J end by 2 bases, with 12 bases between. The germline CDR1 and CDR2 sequences are MNHEY and SMNVEV (reference sequence). This CDR3 is built from 15 residues. In nucleotides, the CDR3 is TGTGCCAGCAGTTTATTGTGGGGAGCCACCTACGAGCAGTACTTC. As protein: CASSLLWGATYEQYF.

The chain uses TRBV11-2 and TRBJ2-2; TRBD1 matches 9 bases. Trimming at V came to 5 bases and at J to 5 bases, leaving 6 bases not matched to a gene. CDR3 length: 15 residues. Germline CDR1 and CDR2: SGHAT and FQNNGV. The CDR3 coding sequence is TGTGCCAGCAGCACCGGGACAGGGAGAACCGGGGAGCTGTTTTTT. Amino acids: CASSTGTGRTGELFF.

The chain employs TRBV28 and TRBJ2-7, with unresolved D. Germline V gene sequence: CDR1 MDHEN, CDR2 SYDVKM. The germline V and J ends were trimmed by 6 bases and 0 bases, with 12 bases remaining between them. This CDR3 region has 14 residues. CDR3 in amino acids: CASRTREFSYEQYF. CDR3 in DNA: TGTGCCAGCAGAACCCGTGAGTTCTCCTACGAGCAGTACTTC.